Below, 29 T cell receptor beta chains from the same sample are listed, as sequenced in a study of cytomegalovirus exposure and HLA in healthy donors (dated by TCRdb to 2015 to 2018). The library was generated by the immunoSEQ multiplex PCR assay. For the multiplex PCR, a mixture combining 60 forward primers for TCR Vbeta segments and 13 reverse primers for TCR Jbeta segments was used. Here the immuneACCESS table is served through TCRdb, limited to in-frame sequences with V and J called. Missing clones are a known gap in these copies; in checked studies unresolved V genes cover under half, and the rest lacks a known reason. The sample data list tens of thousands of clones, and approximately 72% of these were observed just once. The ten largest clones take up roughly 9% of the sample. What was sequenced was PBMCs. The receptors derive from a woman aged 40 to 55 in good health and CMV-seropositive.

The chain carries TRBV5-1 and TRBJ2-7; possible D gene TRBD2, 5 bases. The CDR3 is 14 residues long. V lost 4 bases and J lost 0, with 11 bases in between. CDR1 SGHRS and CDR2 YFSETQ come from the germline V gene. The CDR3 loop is CASSTDGGSYEQYF. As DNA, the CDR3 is TGCGCCAGCAGCACAGACGGAGGCTCCTACGAGCAGTACTTC.

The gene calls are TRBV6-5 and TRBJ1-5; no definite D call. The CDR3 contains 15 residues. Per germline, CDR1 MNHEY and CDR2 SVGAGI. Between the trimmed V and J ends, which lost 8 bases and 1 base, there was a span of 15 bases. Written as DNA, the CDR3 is TGTGCCAGCTCATCGGACTCCGCCAGCAATCAGCCCCAGCATTTT. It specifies CASSSDSASNQPQHF.

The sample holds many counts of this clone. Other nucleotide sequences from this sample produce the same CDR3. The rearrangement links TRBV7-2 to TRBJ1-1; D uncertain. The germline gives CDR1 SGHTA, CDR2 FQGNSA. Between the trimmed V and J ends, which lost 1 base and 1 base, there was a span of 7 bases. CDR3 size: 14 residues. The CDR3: CASSLVYRNTEAFF. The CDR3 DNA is TGTGCCAGCAGCTTAGTTTACAGGAACACTGAAGCTTTCTTT.

The CDR3 DNA is TGCGCCAGCAGCCAAGGACAGGGTACTAGGGAGACCCAGTACTTC. Amino acids: CASSQGQGTRETQYF. J is TRBJ2-5 and V is TRBV4-3; TRBD1 aligns across 7 bases. CDR3 length equals 15 residues. CDR1 and CDR2 (germline): LGHNA, YSLEER. Trimming cost V 1 base and J 5 bases; bases outside gene matches: 7.

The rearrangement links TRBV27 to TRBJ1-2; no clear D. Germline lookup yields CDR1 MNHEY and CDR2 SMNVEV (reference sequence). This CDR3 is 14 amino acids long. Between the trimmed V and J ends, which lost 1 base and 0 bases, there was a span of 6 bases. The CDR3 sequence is CASSLYGANYGYTF. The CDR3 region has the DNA TGTGCCAGCAGTTTATATGGAGCTAACTATGGCTACACCTTC.

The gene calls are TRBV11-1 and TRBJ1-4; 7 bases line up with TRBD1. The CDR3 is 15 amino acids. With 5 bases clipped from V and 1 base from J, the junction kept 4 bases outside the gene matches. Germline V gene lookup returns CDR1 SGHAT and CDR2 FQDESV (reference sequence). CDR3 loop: CASSQGGETNEKLFF. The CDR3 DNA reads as TGTGCCAGCAGCCAAGGGGGCGAAACTAATGAAAAACTGTTTTTT.

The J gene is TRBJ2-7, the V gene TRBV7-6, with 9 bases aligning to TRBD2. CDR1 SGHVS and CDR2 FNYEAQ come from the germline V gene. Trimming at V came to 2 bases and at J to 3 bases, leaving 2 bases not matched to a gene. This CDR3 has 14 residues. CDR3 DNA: TGTGCCAGCAGCTTAACTAGCGGGCTCTACGAGCAGTACTTC. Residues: CASSLTSGLYEQYF. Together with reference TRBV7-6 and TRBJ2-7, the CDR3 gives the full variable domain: GAGVSQSPRYKVTKRGQDVALRCDPISGHVSLYWYRQALGQGPEFLTYFNYEAQQDKSGLPNDRFSAERPEGSISTLTIQRTEQRDSAMYRCASSLTSGLYEQYFGPGTRLTVT.

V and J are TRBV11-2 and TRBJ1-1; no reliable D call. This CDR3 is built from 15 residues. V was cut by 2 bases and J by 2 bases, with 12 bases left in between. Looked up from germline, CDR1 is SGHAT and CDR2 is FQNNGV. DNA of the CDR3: TGTGCCAGCAGCTTAAGTCGGGGTCGCAACACTGAAGCTTTCTTT. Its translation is CASSLSRGRNTEAFF.

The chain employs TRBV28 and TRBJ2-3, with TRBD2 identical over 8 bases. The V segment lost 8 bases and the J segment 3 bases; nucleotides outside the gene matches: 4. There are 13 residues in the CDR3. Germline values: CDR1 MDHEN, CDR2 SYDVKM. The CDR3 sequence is CASGSGGTDTQYF. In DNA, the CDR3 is TGTGCCAGCGGATCGGGGGGGACAGATACGCAGTATTTT.

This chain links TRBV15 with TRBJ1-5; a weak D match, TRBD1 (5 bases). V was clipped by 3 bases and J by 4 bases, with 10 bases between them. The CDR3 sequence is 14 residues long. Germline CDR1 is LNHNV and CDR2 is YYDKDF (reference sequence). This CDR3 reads CATSSRQSNQPQHF. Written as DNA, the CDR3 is TGTGCCACCAGCAGTAGACAGTCGAATCAGCCCCAGCATTTT. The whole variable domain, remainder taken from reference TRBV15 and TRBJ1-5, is DAMVIQNPRYQVTQFGKPVTLSCSQTLNHNVMYWYQQKSSQAPKLLFHYYDKDFNNEADTPDNFQSRRPNTSFCFLDIRSPGLGDTAMYLCATSSRQSNQPQHFGDGTRLSIL.

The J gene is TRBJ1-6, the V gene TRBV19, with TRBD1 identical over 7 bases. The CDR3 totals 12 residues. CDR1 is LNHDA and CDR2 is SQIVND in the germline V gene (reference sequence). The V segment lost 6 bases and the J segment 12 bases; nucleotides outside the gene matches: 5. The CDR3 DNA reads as TGTGCCAGTAGCATACAGGGGATACCCCTCCACTTT. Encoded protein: CASSIQGIPLHF.

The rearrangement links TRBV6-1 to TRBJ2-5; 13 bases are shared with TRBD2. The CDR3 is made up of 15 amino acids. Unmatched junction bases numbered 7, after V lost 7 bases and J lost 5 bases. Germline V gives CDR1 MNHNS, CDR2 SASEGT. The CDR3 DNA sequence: TGTGCCAGCAATGGGGGACTAGCGGGGTTGGAGACCCAGTACTTC. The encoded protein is CASNGGLAGLETQYF.

CDR3 residues: CASSLVPGGSYEQYF. The CDR3, as DNA: TGCGCCAGCAGCTTGGTGCCGGGGGGCTCCTACGAGCAGTACTTC. J is TRBJ2-7 and V is TRBV5-1; 7 positions agree with TRBD2. V shed 0 bases and J 0 bases; nucleotides not matched to a gene: 3. CDR1 and CDR2 (germline): SGHRS, YFSETQ. The CDR3 consists of 15 residues. The whole variable domain, remainder taken from reference TRBV5-1 and TRBJ2-7, is KAGVTQTPRYLIKTRGQQVTLSCSPISGHRSVSWYQQTPGQGLQFLFEYFSETQRNKGNFPGRFSGRQFSNSRSEMNVSTLELGDSALYLCASSLVPGGSYEQYFGPGTRLTVT.

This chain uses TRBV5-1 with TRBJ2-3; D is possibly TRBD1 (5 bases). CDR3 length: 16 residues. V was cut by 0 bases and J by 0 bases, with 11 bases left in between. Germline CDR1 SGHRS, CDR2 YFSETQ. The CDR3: CASSLGQTTSTDTQYF. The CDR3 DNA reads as TGCGCCAGCAGCTTGGGACAGACAACTAGCACAGATACGCAGTATTTT.

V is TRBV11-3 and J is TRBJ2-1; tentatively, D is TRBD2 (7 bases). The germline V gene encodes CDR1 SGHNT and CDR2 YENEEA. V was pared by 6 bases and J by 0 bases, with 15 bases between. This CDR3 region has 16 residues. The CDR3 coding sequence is TGTGCCAGCAGTCCCCGGGGGGCCAGCTCCTACAATGAGCAGTTCTTC. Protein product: CASSPRGASSYNEQFF.

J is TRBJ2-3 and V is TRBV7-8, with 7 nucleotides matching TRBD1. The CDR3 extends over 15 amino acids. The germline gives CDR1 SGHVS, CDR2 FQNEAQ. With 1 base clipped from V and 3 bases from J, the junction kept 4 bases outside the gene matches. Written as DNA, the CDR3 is TGTGCCAGCAGCTTAGACGCCAGGGGGACAGATACGCAGTATTTT. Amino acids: CASSLDARGTDTQYF.

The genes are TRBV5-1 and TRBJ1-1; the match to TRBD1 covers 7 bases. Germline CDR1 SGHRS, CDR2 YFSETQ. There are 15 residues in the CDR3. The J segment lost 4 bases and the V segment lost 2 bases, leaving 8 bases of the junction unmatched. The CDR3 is CASSFHTGEITEAFF. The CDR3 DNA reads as TGCGCCAGCAGCTTTCATACAGGGGAGATCACTGAAGCTTTCTTT.

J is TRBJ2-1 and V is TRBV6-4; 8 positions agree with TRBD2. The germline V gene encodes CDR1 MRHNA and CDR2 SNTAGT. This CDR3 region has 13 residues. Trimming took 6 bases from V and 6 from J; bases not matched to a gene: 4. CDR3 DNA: TGTGCCAGCAGAGGCGGGGGGTTCAATGAGCAGTTCTTC. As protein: CASRGGGFNEQFF.

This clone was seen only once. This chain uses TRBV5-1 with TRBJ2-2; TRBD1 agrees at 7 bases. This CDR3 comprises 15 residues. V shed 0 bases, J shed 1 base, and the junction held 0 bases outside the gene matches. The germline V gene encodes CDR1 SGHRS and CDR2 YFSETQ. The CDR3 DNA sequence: TGCGCCAGCAGCTTGGGACAGGGGAACACCGGGGAGCTGTTTTTT. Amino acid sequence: CASSLGQGNTGELFF.

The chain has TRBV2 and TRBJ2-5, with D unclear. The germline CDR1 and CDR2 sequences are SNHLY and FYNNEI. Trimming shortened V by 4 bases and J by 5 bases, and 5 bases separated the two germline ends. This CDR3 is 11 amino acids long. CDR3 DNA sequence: TGTGCCAGCAGTGGGAGCGAGACCCAGTACTTC. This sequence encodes CASSGSETQYF.

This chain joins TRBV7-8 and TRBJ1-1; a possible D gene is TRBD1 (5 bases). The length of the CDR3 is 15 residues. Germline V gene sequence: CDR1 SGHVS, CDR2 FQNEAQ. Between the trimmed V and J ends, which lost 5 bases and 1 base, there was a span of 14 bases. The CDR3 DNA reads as TGTGCCAGCAGCCATCCGCATGGACAGAACACTGAAGCTTTCTTT. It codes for CASSHPHGQNTEAFF.

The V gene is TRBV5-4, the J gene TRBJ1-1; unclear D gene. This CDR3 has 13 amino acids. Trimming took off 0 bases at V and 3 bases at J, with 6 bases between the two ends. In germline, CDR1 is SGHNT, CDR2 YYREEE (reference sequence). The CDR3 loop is CASSLASDTEAFF. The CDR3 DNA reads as TGTGCCAGCAGCTTGGCTTCCGACACTGAAGCTTTCTTT.

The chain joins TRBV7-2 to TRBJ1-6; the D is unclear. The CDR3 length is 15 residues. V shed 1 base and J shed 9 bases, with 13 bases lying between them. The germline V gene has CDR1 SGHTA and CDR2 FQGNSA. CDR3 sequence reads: CASSLEGGISSPLHF. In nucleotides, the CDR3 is TGTGCCAGCAGCTTAGAGGGAGGGATCTCTTCACCCCTCCACTTT.

CDR3 amino acids: CASRWGQGTNEQFF. The CDR3 DNA reads as TGTGCCAGCAGATGGGGACAGGGGACCAATGAGCAGTTCTTC. The chain carries TRBV2 and TRBJ2-1, with 10 bases that match TRBD1. Germline CDR1 is SNHLY and CDR2 is FYNNEI. CDR3 length: 14 residues. Unmatched junction bases numbered 5, after V lost 6 bases and J lost 6 bases. The variable domain in full, completed from reference TRBV2 and TRBJ2-1, reads EPEVTQTPSHQVTQMGQEVILRCVPISNHLYFYWYRQILGQKVEFLVSFYNNEISEKSEIFDDQFSVERPDGSNFTLKIRSTKLEDSAMYFCASRWGQGTNEQFFGPGTRLTVL.

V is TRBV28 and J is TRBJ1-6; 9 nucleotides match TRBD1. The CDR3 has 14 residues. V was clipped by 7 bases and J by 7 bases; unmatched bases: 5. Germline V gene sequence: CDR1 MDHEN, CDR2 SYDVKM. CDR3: CASTAGQGNSPLHF. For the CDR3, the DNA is TGTGCCAGCACCGCGGGACAGGGAAATTCACCCCTCCACTTT.

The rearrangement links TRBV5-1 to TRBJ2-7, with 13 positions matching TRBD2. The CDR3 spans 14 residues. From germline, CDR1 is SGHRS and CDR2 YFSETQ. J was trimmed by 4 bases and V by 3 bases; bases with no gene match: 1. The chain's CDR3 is CASSSTSGGYEQYF. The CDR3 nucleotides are TGCGCCAGCAGCTCGACTAGCGGGGGGTACGAGCAGTACTTC.

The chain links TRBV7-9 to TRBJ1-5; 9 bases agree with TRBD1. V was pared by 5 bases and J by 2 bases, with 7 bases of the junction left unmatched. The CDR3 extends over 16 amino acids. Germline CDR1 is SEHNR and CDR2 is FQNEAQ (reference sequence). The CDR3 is CASSGRTGAGNQPQHF. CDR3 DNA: TGTGCCAGCAGCGGAAGGACAGGGGCCGGCAATCAGCCCCAGCATTTT.

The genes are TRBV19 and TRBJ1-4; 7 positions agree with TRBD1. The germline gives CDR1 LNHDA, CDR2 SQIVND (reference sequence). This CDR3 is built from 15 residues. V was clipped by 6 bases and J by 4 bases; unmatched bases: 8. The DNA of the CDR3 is TGTGCCAGTAGACCAACAGGGGCCTTTAATGAAAAACTGTTTTTT. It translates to CASRPTGAFNEKLFF. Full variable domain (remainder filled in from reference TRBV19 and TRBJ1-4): DGGITQSPKYLFRKEGQNVTLSCEQNLNHDAMYWYRQDPGQGLRLIYYSQIVNDFQKGDIAEGYSVSREKKESFPLTVTSAQKNPTAFYLCASRPTGAFNEKLFFGSGTQLSVL.

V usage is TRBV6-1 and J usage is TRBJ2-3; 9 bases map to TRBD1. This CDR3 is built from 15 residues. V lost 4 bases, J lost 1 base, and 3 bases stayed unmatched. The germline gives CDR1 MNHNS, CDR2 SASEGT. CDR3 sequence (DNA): TGTGCCAGCAGTGTACAGGGGGCTGGCACAGATACGCAGTATTTT. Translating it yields CASSVQGAGTDTQYF.